This TCR beta chain was profiled in a study of T cells in localized non-small cell lung cancer (dated by TCRdb to the early 2020s). Background for the entire study: T cell repertoires of a few hundred early-stage NSCLC patients were analyzed, with tumors being compared against uninvolved tumor-adjacent lungs. The cohort was made up of around 220 treatment-naive NSCLC patients whose localized lung tumors had been resected. NSCLC patients had a mean age of around 61 years, and more than 120 were male and around 110 female.

As concerns this clone: Its antigen remains unidentified. Base qualities are missing; no much larger clone stands one base away.

The CDR3 has 15 amino acids, counting the end cysteine and phenylalanine. Only CDR3 DNA is held: 45 bases, read in frame from base 1. V was cut back by 8 bases and J by 0 bases, leaving a gap of 16 bases between them. Per the germline V gene, MNHEY is the CDR1 and SVGAGI is the CDR2. At diagnosis, peripheral blood, uninvolved tumor-adjacent lung and tumor were collected and were preserved as a mix of fresh-frozen and FFPE material. For TCR repertoire profiling, blood samples were analyzed in the form of peripheral blood mononuclear cells. Study-wide conclusions, independent of this receptor: Because multi-region tumor sequencing was not done, intratumor heterogeneity could not be ruled out. Longer overall survival was associated with higher T cell density in blood, whereas shorter survival was associated with higher clonality in adjacent lung. Uninvolved tumor-adjacent lung showed the highest T cell clonality, higher than tumor, which suggests more focused antigenic responses in the uninvolved tumor-adjacent lung. Because the study design was exploratory, TCR variables were selected using unadjusted p-values without false-discovery rate correction. A median of approximately 55 of the top 100 tumor clones were detected in paired uninvolved adjacent lung, and around 30 of these tumor clones were also found among the top 100 clones of the paired uninvolved adjacent lung.

TCR beta CDR3 regions were sequenced from DNA using the immunoSEQ Assay. From the authors' description of their analysis: T cell density was computed as TCR beta template counts normalized to usable DNA estimated by amplifying housekeeping genes. The preseqR package was used to estimate richness by extrapolating to 400,000 templates for PBMC samples and to 120,000 templates for tissue samples. Clonality was taken to be one minus Pielou's evenness. Tissue-enriched TCRs were identified by differential abundance testing using productive amino-acid clonotypes, minimum total count 5 and alpha 0.1. The Jaccard Index and the Morisita Overlap Index were used to quantify repertoire overlap between compartments. GLIPH grouped TCR beta CDR3s together with public tetramer-defined viral CDR3s, and a viral motif had to include at least three viral sequences and show V-gene enrichment. TCRdb re-hosts the immuneACCESS table, in-frame sequences only. Its copies lack some clones; in the studies checked, an unresolved V gene accounts for under half of them, and the cause for the rest is not known. The V and J calls and clone size are taken from that table; D and trimming were inferred from the DNA. Within this sample are about 11,000 clones, with roughly 84% of them counted one time only. The top ten constitute approximately 22% of the sample.

The sequence links TRBV6-5 to TRBJ1-1, with TRBD1 as a weak D call on 5 bases. This clonotype was sampled from a male donor at least 60 years old with stage I lung adenocarcinoma. The sample was peripheral blood, taken before any cancer treatment. The CDR3 protein is CASRAMVGVNTEAFF. The nucleotide sequence is given as TGTGCCAGCCGAGCGATGGTGGGGGTGAACACTGAAGCTTTCTTT.